Described below is a single T cell receptor beta chain sequence and its context. Its cognate antigen is unknown. The entry originates in a study of Ad26.COV2.S vaccination and SARS-CoV-2 variants. Study results and limitations: Following vaccination, spike-specific CD8+ and CD4+ T cell responses reportedly exhibited substantial breadth.

Sequencing used immunoSEQ multiplex PCR; TCRdb keeps in-frame clones, though not all of them. The sample has about 280,000 clones, more than 70% seen once. Treatment of the sample: approximately 18 received Ad26.COV2.S at low or high dose, single or two shots; 5 received placebo; per-sample allocation not given. Samples were taken on day 63 after the first vaccine or placebo injection. CDR3 size: 14 residues. The trim removed 1 base at V and 3 bases at J, leaving 3 bases unmatched. Germline V CDR1 and CDR2: SNHLY, FYNNEI. The sequence came from a person aged 18-60 years who received the Ad26.COV2.S COVID-19 vaccine or a placebo. The chain has TRBV2 and TRBJ2-7; 7 positions match TRBD1. The specimen comprised peripheral blood, sampled in a trial of Ad26.COV2.S vaccine versus placebo. The CDR3 coding sequence is TGTGCCAGCAGTGAAGGACAGGGTAACTACGAGCAGTACTTC. Translated: CASSEGQGNYEQYF. The full variable domain, completed using reference TRBV2 and TRBJ2-7, is EPEVTQTPSHQVTQMGQEVILRCVPISNHLYFYWYRQILGQKVEFLVSFYNNEISEKSEIFDDQFSVERPDGSNFTLKIRSTKLEDSAMYFCASSEGQGNYEQYFGPGTRLTVT.